This T cell receptor beta chain appears in the sequencing data of a study of persistence of HIV-infected CD4 T cells. Cells were stimulated with CMV-infected fibroblast lysates at roughly 10 ug/mL. Sorted nonresponding memory CD4+ T cells were CD40L-negative, CD69-negative, CD45RO-high. CD8+ T cells were removed from PBMCs prior to stimulation. The libraries were made with immunoSEQ version 4 in survey mode. Clones were read by immunoSEQ multiplex PCR, and TCRdb kept only the in-frame ones, dropping some. The repertoire consists of tens of thousands of clones, with roughly three quarters occurring once and the leading ten covering around 0.81%. Details on this clone: Its specificity is unknown.

V was trimmed by 5 bases and J by 3 bases, leaving 17 bases between them. CDR3 length equals 15 residues. Germline assignment: CDR1 MNHEY and CDR2 SMNVEV (reference sequence). This receptor was taken from an adult woman with HIV who was CMV-seropositive. The genes are TRBV27 and TRBJ2-7, with a possible D match to TRBD1 (7 bases). Material: CD4+ T cells sorted from PBMCs after 18-hour stimulation, obtained from a patient who received antiretroviral therapy. The CDR3 loop reads CASSRGTVGIYEQYF. In nucleotides, the CDR3 is TGTGCCAGCAGTCGGGGGACAGTTGGTATCTACGAGCAGTACTTC.